This T cell receptor beta chain was identified during a study of CD8 T cells in Susac syndrome. It was with random hexamers that roughly 0.5 to 1 ug RNA was reverse transcribed. It was immunoSEQ multiplex PCR that amplified TCR beta CDR3 across 54 Vbeta and 13 Jbeta. TCRdb re-derived calls from the immunoSEQ multiplex PCR reads in MiXCR, one entry per CDR3 protein. The sample consists of under 200,000 distinct CDR3 sequences, about 96% of them appearing once. Negative isolation yielded the CD8+ and CD4+ T cells, while FACS enriched the TEMRA cells. The CDR3 has 14 residues. Germline V gene lookup returns CDR1 MNHEY and CDR2 SMNVEV (reference sequence). V dropped 8 bases and J dropped 1 base, with 12 bases sitting between them.

The sequenced material came from CD4+ T cells from PBMCs. The chain uses TRBV27 and TRBJ1-5; no reliable D call. This clonotype was obtained from a human donor with Susac syndrome. The CDR3 spells CASSFVGSNQPQHF. In DNA, the CDR3 is TGTGCCAGCTCCTTCGTGGGGAGCAATCAGCCCCAGCATTTT.